This T cell receptor beta chain was found in a study of cytomegalovirus exposure and HLA in healthy donors. Overall study results and limits: Analysis performed later found about 17,000 TCR beta sequences associated with HLA alleles at 0.05 false discovery rate. In vitro work confirmed that three CMV-associated chains recognize CMV antigens.

The PCR was carried out with 60 Vbeta primers and 13 Jbeta primers. TCRdb's copy holds only in-frame clones and misses some; the assay was immunoSEQ multiplex PCR. Of about 120,000 clones detected, roughly 82% appear once; the ten largest clones hold around 1.4%. As regards this clone: What it binds is unknown.

Trimming shortened V by 7 bases and J by 9 bases, and 12 bases separated the two germline ends. The CDR3 runs 12 residues. Germline CDR1 and CDR2: WSHSY and SAAADI. The V call is TRBV10-2, the J call TRBJ2-2; D unclear. Sample: PBMCs. The TCR sequence derives from a woman under 30 in good health and CMV-seronegative. This CDR3 reads CASKKQNRELFF. CDR3 sequence (DNA): TGCGCCAGCAAAAAACAGAATCGGGAGCTGTTTTTT.